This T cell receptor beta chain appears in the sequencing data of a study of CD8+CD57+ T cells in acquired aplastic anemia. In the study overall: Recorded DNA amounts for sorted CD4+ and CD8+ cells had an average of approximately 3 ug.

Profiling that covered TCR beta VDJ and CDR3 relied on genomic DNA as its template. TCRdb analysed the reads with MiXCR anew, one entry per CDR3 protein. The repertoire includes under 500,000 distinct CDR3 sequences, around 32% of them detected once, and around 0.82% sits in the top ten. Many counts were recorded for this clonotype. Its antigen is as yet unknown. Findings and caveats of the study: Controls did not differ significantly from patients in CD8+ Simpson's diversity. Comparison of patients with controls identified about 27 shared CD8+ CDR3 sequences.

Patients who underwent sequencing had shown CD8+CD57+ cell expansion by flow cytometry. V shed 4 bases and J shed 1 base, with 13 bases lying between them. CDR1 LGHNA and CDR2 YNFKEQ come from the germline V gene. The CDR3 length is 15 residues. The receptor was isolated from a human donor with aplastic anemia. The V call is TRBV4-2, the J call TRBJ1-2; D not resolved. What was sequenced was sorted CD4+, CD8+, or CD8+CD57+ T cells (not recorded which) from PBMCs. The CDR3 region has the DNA TGTGCCAGCAGCCCTGAGACGATTGATAACTATGGCTACACCTTC. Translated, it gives CASSPETIDNYGYTF.